The clone carrying this T cell receptor beta chain was seen only a few times. The antigen is unknown. One end of the junction does not line up with germline, which may come from a read error. These data come from a study of blood T cells in healthy people across ages. Study-wide findings and caveats: Aged donors had fewer naive CD4+ cells and lower diversity than long-lived donors.

Isolation recovered at least 6.5 million PBMCs from every sample. The CDR3 is 13 amino acids. Germline lookup yields CDR1 MNHEY and CDR2 SMNVEV (reference sequence). A J-beta primer mix and a sample-barcoded 5' primer were used in a second PCR of roughly 7 to 12 cycles. TCRdb re-called the 5' RACE reads through MiXCR, storing one row per CDR3 protein. The data show about 560,000 distinct CDR3 sequences, over 25% seen once. These records were also assigned to another study, of T cells of mothers and their children.

J is TRBJ2-7 and V is TRBV27; D is uncertain. The receptor comes from a boy between 2 and 10 years old in good health. Material: blood. DNA of the CDR3: TGTGCCAGCAGTTACGGCAAGTCCTACGGGCAGTACTTC. This codes for CASSYGKSYGQYF.